This is a list of T cell receptor beta chains from one sample in a study of cytomegalovirus exposure and HLA in healthy donors. Profiling relied on immunoSEQ multiplex PCR, and the TCRdb table lists in-frame clones only, not all of them. Of under 150,000 clones listed, about 78% are singletons. Sequencing was carried out using PBMCs. These receptors were obtained from a human donor in good health. Both conserved end residues are part of each CDR3.

j_gene,v_gene,CDR3aa
TRBJ2-3,TRBV25-1,CASSPSVASDTQYF
TRBJ1-4,TRBV6-5,CASRSGANEKLFF
TRBJ2-1,TRBV7-2,CASSLYFGGGARNEQFF
TRBJ2-7,TRBV5-6,CASSLGTASWFYEQYF
TRBJ2-7,TRBV5-4,CASSFGTPRAAYEQYF
TRBJ2-1,TRBV2,CASSEAGQGWYNEQFF
TRBJ2-1,TRBV7-9,CASSPDRSSYNEQFF
TRBJ1-2,TRBV5-1,CASSALGQNYGYTF
.,TRBV6-6,CASSRGSYEQYF
TRBJ2-3,TRBV5-6,CASSDGGRGFTDTQYF
TRBJ2-3,TRBV29-1,CSVDTGYSDTQYF
TRBJ1-1,TRBV7-2,CASSPGPGYTEAFF
TRBJ2-7,TRBV7-9,CASSLEREGSYEQYF
TRBJ2-2,TRBV5-4,CASSLVQPGGTGELFF
TRBJ2-7,TRBV6-5,CASSRNKGAYEQYF
TRBJ2-7,TRBV5-6,CASSLTGPLEQYF
TRBJ2-5,TRBV7-2,CASSLGGLAGGYRETQYF
TRBJ1-2,TRBV10-3,CAISGTVQGSLGYTF
TRBJ2-1,TRBV27,CASRRTSGTLNEQFF
TRBJ1-2,TRBV19,CASSIGGTDGYTF
TRBJ1-2,TRBV7-8,CASSQRGSNYGYTF
TRBJ2-7,TRBV19,CASSIEAAYEQYF
TRBJ1-6,TRBV6-6,CASSYLNQGDNSPLHF
TRBJ1-2,TRBV7-9,CSSSSPRGWTLYGYTF
TRBJ1-2,TRBV7-2,CASSRGGGGYTF
TRBJ2-5,TRBV5-1,CASNFRETQYF
TRBJ1-2,TRBV6-5,CASSRGGDGYTF
TRBJ1-6,TRBV30,CAWSVLPGTVYNSPLHF
TRBJ1-6,TRBV5-6,CARDRESYNSPLHF
TRBJ1-2,TRBV4-3,CASSQDPVPSEGYTF
TRBJ1-5,TRBV7-2,CASSSGQVSNQPQHF
TRBJ2-5,TRBV7-6,CASSLDGMQETQYF
TRBJ2-7,TRBV6-6,CASSTRVNYEQYF
TRBJ1-2,TRBV19,CASSRDSVRGYTF
TRBJ2-3,TRBV7-9,CASSPRSGRLTDTQYF
TRBJ1-4,TRBV5-4,CASSLGQGLNEKLFF
TRBJ1-5,TRBV7-2,CASSLARGGNQPQHF
TRBJ2-3,TRBV6-1,CASSGNGGVADTQYF
TRBJ2-1,TRBV5-8,CASSLVWDSPYNEQFF
TRBJ1-2,TRBV28,CASSIRGGYTF
TRBJ1-1,TRBV11-2,CASSLDFTGTEAFF
TRBJ2-3,TRBV27,CASSPSGSSTDTQYF
.,TRBV15,CATSSPQSAGFPYEQYF
TRBJ2-1,TRBV7-2,CASSNGQGILVHNEQFF
TRBJ2-7,TRBV6-6,CASTPTGTGYEQYF